These T cell receptor beta chains were read from a single sample in a study of breast tumors, draining lymph nodes, adjacent tissues. TCRdb redid the calling of the multiplex PCR reads with MiXCR, one entry per CDR3 protein. The profile shows around 150,000 distinct CDR3 sequences, 32% of them singletons. The sample was axillary lymph node tissue. The receptors here all came from a female donor with breast cancer. Some clones in this sample may be carry-over from other donors' samples. Both conserved end residues are part of each CDR3. Fields, in order: clone size, V gene, J gene, D gene, CDR3 DNA, CDR3 protein. A D gene is named only where the DNA matches it firmly. Expanded clones get a size class; other rows say once, few or many, or leave the size out.

many	TRBV7-2	TRBJ2-2	-	TGTGCCAGCAGCTTACAGGGGTTTTTTCGCACCGGGGAGCTGTTTTTT	CASSLQGFFRTGELFF
many	TRBV20-1	TRBJ2-3	TRBD2	TGCAGTGCTAGAGCCCGGACTAGTTCCGATACGCAGTATTTT	CSARARTSSDTQYF
many	TRBV29-1	TRBJ2-6	-	TGCAGCGTTTCAAACCCTCGGGTCTCTGGGGCCAACGTCCTGACTTTC	CSVSNPRVSGANVLTF
-	TRBV30	TRBJ1-2	TRBD1	TGTGCCTGGAGTCCGACAGGGGGAATCTATGGCTACACCTTC	CAWSPTGGIYGYTF
many	TRBV30	TRBJ2-5	-	TGTGCCTCTGGACGGATAAAAGAGACCCAGTACTTC	CASGRIKETQYF
many	TRBV5-1	TRBJ2-2	TRBD1	TGCGCCAGCAGCTTGCTGGGACAGGGGGCCGGGGAGCTGTTTTTT	CASSLLGQGAGELFF
many	TRBV30	TRBJ1-2	-	TGTGCCTGGAGGGCCCCCGGGTCGGCAGGGACTTGGGGCTACACCTTC	CAWRAPGSAGTWGYTF
-	TRBV12-3/TRBV12-4	TRBJ2-1	-	TGTGCCAGCAGGCCCGTCGGGAGTGAGCAGTTCTTC	CASRPVGSEQFF
many	TRBV4-1	TRBJ1-6	-	TGCGCCAGCAGCCAAGCCCCGAGCTCCTATAATTCACCCCTCCACTTT	CASSQAPSSYNSPLHF
-	TRBV5-6	TRBJ1-5	TRBD1	TGTGCCAGCAGCTTAGACAGGGCCCCCAATCAGCCCCAGCATTTT	CASSLDRAPNQPQHF
-	TRBV20-1	TRBJ2-7	-	TGCAGTGCTAGGACTAGCAGGGGGGCTCCCACCTACGAGCAGTACTTC	CSARTSRGAPTYEQYF
-	TRBV20-1	TRBJ1-6	TRBD1	TGCAGTGCTCAAATAGTCGGGACAGGGGCTACTTCACCCCTCCACTTT	CSAQIVGTGATSPLHF
-	TRBV29-1	TRBJ2-3	TRBD2	TGCAGCGTGGGACTAGCGGGGGGGCTAGATACGCAGTATTTT	CSVGLAGGLDTQYF
many	TRBV19	TRBJ1-6	TRBD1	TGTGCCAGCACCACAAACCGGGACAGAAATTCACCCCTCCACTTT	CASTTNRDRNSPLHF
many	TRBV19	TRBJ1-3	-	TGTGCCAGTAGTGAGGGACGGAGCTCTGGAAACACCATATATTTT	CASSEGRSSGNTIYF
-	TRBV29-1	TRBJ2-7	-	TGCAGCGCTGGACAAGGGACCTCCTACGAGCAGTACTTC	CSAGQGTSYEQYF
-	TRBV6-2/TRBV6-3	TRBJ1-5	-	TGTGCCGGCAGTCGGGCAGGGACGGCTCAGCCCCAGCATTTT	CAGSRAGTAQPQHF
many	TRBV18	TRBJ1-4	-	TGTGCCAGCTCACCCAGGACTGCCCGGGGGGAAAAACTGTTTTTT	CASSPRTARGEKLFF
many	TRBV19	TRBJ2-7	-	TGTGCCAGTAGCCTTCCGGGACTCCGTTACGAGCAGTACTTC	CASSLPGLRYEQYF
few	TRBV6-5	TRBJ1-1	-	TGTGCCAGCAGTGATCCGGGACGGATGGACACTGAAGCTTTCTTT	CASSDPGRMDTEAFF
-	TRBV10-2	TRBJ1-1	-	TGCGCCAGCGGCAAGTGGCAGGAGGCTTTCTTT	CASGKWQEAFF
many	TRBV4-1	TRBJ2-3	-	TGCGCCAGCAGCCAAGACACAGATACGCAGTATTTT	CASSQDTDTQYF
-	TRBV4-2	TRBJ2-1	-	TGTGCCAGCAGCCGTTTGACAGTTTCCAATGAGCAGTTCTTC	CASSRLTVSNEQFF
once	TRBV19	TRBJ1-4	-	TGTGCCAGTAGTATCCTCGGGAGTAGAACTAATGAAAAACTGTTTTTT	CASSILGSRTNEKLFF
-	TRBV20-1	TRBJ1-4	TRBD1	TGCAGTGCTCTACAGGGGCTAGCTAATGAAAAACTGTTTTTT	CSALQGLANEKLFF
-	TRBV7-9	TRBJ2-5	-	TGTGCCAGCAGACAGGGCTCCCTTAAAGAGACCCAGTACTTC	CASRQGSLKETQYF
few	TRBV6-6	TRBJ2-3	TRBD2	TGTGCCAGCAATCATCAAGGGGCTAGCGGGCCTCGGGATACGCAGTATTTT	CASNHQGASGPRDTQYF
-	TRBV6-6	TRBJ1-6	TRBD1	TGTGCCAGCAGTCTGACGGACAGGGGTAATTTACCCCTCCACTTT	CASSLTDRGNLPLHF
-	TRBV13	TRBJ2-1	TRBD2	TGTGCCAGCAGCCCACGGACTAGCGGGGTCGACAATGAGCAGTCCTTC	CASSPRTSGVDNEQSF
few	TRBV20-1	TRBJ1-5	TRBD1	TGCAGTGCCGCGGACAGGGCACCAAATACCAATCAGCCCCGGCATTTT	CSAADRAPNTNQPRHF
many	TRBV9	TRBJ1-2	-	TGTGCCAGCAGCGGTAGACCCTATGGCTACACCTTC	CASSGRPYGYTF
many	TRBV7-3	TRBJ2-3	TRBD2	TGTGCCAGCAGCTTAATGCCGACTAGCGGGGGGCCAGATACGCAGTATTTT	CASSLMPTSGGPDTQYF
few	TRBV19	TRBJ1-1	-	TGTGCCAGTAGTATAGAGTTGGGGGCTGAAGCTTTCTTT	CASSIELGAEAFF
many	TRBV7-9	TRBJ2-2	-	TGTGCCAGCAGCGTCCCGGGGACAAGAGCGAACACCGGGGAGCTGTTTTTT	CASSVPGTRANTGELFF
many	TRBV12-3/TRBV12-4	TRBJ1-2	-	TGTGCCAGCAGTGCCCCCGGAGTCGGGGGGCAAGGGGGCTACACCTTC	CASSAPGVGGQGGYTF
many	TRBV3-1	TRBJ1-2	TRBD1	TGTGCCAGCAGCTTATCCGGGACAGGGATGTATGGCTACACCTTC	CASSLSGTGMYGYTF
few	TRBV9	TRBJ1-6	-	TGTGCCAGCAGCGGTTGGGGGGATAATTCACCCCTCCACTTT	CASSGWGDNSPLHF
-	TRBV7-6	TRBJ2-2	-	TGTGCCAGCAGCTCACAGTACACCGGGGAGCTGTTTTTT	CASSSQYTGELFF
-	TRBV2	TRBJ1-5	-	TGTGCCAGTAACGACGTGGATCAGCCCCTGCATTTT	CASNDVDQPLHF
-	TRBV5-6	TRBJ1-1	TRBD1	TGTGCCAGCAGTTCACAGGGGGCGCGGAACACTGAAGCTTTCTTT	CASSSQGARNTEAFF